These 26 T cell receptor beta chains were sequenced from one sample in a study of naive and memory T cell subsets. Both TRBC1 and TRBC2 were covered by a beta constant-region primer of two equimolar oligonucleotides. Each CDR3 protein gets one entry after TCRdb re-called the UMI-ligation and nested PCR reads with MiXCR. The table includes some 150,000 distinct CDR3 sequences, over 15% detected once. Sequenced sample: naive CD4+ T cells from blood. The receptors were gathered from a human donor in good health.

This clonotype was recorded a few times. This CDR3 reads CSVGDVGNIQYF. As DNA, the CDR3 is TGCAGCGTGGGGGACGTCGGGAACATTCAGTACTTC. V usage is TRBV29-1 and J usage is TRBJ2-4; D tentatively fits TRBD1 or TRBD2 (5 bases each). The germline V gene has CDR1 SQVTM and CDR2 ANQGSEA. This CDR3 contains 12 residues. V lost 6 bases and J 7 bases, leaving 13 bases between the germline ends.

This clonotype was found many times. The rearrangement joins TRBV28 to TRBJ2-2, with 7 bases lining up with TRBD2. Germline V gene sequence: CDR1 MDHEN, CDR2 SYDVKM. The trim removed 6 bases at V and 3 bases at J, leaving 16 bases unmatched. The CDR3 has 18 residues. CDR3 DNA: TGTGCCAGCAGCCAAGCCGGACCGGGACTAATCGACACCGGGGAGCTGTTTTTT. It specifies CASSQAGPGLIDTGELFF.

This clonotype came up a few times. The genes are TRBV7-2 and TRBJ2-5; the D is unclear. Trimming took off 5 bases at V and 4 bases at J, with 11 bases between the two ends. Germline V gives CDR1 SGHTA, CDR2 FQGNSA. This CDR3 has 13 residues. The CDR3 nucleotides are TGTGCCAGCAGCCGTGGGTGGAGAGAGACCCAGTACTTC. Encoded protein: CASSRGWRETQYF.

V and J are TRBV7-2 and TRBJ1-1, with D maybe TRBD1 (6 bases). V was cut by 3 bases and J by 8 bases, with 13 bases left in between. Germline V gene data show CDR1 as SGHTA and CDR2 as FQGNSA. The length of the CDR3 is 13 residues. The CDR3 DNA reads TGTGCCAGCAGCTTCACCGGGACAACGGAAGCTTTCTTT. As protein: CASSFTGTTEAFF.

The chain joins TRBV18 to TRBJ2-1; TRBD1 agrees at 11 bases. The CDR3 loop spans 14 amino acids. V lost 4 bases and J lost 9; bases outside the gene matches: 5. Germline CDR1 KGHSH, CDR2 LQKENI. DNA for the CDR3: TGTGCCAGCTCACATGGACAGGGGGCTATTGAGCAGTTCTTC. This gives the protein CASSHGQGAIEQFF.

The J gene is TRBJ2-1, the V gene TRBV4-2; D is tentatively TRBD1 or TRBD2 (5 bases each). Germline V gene data show CDR1 as LGHNA and CDR2 as YNFKEQ. V was cut by 3 bases and J by 8 bases, with 23 bases left in between. There are 17 residues in the CDR3. This chain's CDR3 is CASSHSPAGTPSDEQFF. The CDR3 region has the DNA TGTGCCAGCAGCCACTCGCCGGCCGGGACCCCGAGCGATGAGCAGTTCTTC.

The rearrangement uses TRBV10-3 and TRBJ2-3; D is perhaps TRBD1 (7 bases). The CDR3 runs to 16 residues. Per germline, CDR1 ENHRY and CDR2 SYGVKD. Trimming shortened V by 6 bases and J by 2 bases, and 18 bases separated the two germline ends. CDR3 nucleotides: TGTGCCATCAGGTCCCCGCAGGGGGGCAACACAGATACGCAGTATTTT. Protein sequence: CAIRSPQGGNTDTQYF.

The sample holds a few counts of this clonotype. This chain links TRBV7-2 with TRBJ1-2, with TRBD1 identical over 9 bases. The CDR3 has 14 amino acids. Germline trimming cut 4 bases from V and 10 bases from J; bases unmatched to any gene: 10. Per germline, CDR1 SGHTA and CDR2 FQGNSA. CDR3 nucleotide sequence: TGTGCCAGCAGCTCCTCGGGACAGGGAAATTACTACACCTTC. It yields the protein CASSSSGQGNYYTF.

The sample holds a few counts of this clonotype. The gene calls are TRBV2 and TRBJ2-4; possible D gene TRBD1, 5 bases. Germline-derived CDR1 and CDR2 are SNHLY and FYNNEI. Trimming shortened V by 6 bases and J by 10 bases, and 22 bases separated the two germline ends. The CDR3 contains 15 residues. In DNA form, the CDR3 reads TGTGCCAGCAGCCCCGACCGACCGACAGTCTATATTCAGTACTTC. This codes for CASSPDRPTVYIQYF.

The genes are TRBV5-5 and TRBJ2-3, with D possibly matching TRBD1 (6 bases). The CDR3 contains 11 residues. Looked up from germline, CDR1 is SGHKS and CDR2 is YYEKEE (reference sequence). Trimming stripped 4 bases from V and 6 bases from J, with 6 bases between. The CDR3 protein is CASSQGDTQYF. The CDR3 DNA is TGTGCCAGCAGCCAGGGGGATACGCAGTATTTT.

The CDR3 sequence is CASSARQHSSVIGELFF. The DNA of the CDR3 is TGTGCCAGCAGCGCCCGGCAACATTCTAGCGTTATCGGGGAGCTGTTTTTT. The chain couples TRBV3-1 to TRBJ2-2; D possibly corresponds to TRBD2 (6 bases). The CDR3 extends over 17 amino acids. Per the germline V gene, CDR1 is LGHDT and CDR2 is YNNKEL (reference sequence). Trimming pared 5 bases from V and 7 bases from J, leaving 23 bases between.

This clonotype was observed a handful of times. The J gene is TRBJ1-1, the V gene TRBV6-2 or TRBV6-3, with D tentatively TRBD1 (5 bases). CDR1 is MNHEY and CDR2 is SVGEGT in the germline V gene. V lost 5 bases to trimming and J lost 11 bases, with 21 bases between them. The length of the CDR3 is 14 residues. CDR3 DNA sequence: TGTGCCAGCAGTGGGTTCAGGGAAGAGGCAGGGGCTTTCTTT. This codes for CASSGFREEAGAFF.

This clonotype turned up a few times. V is TRBV24-1 and J is TRBJ2-1, with 7 bases fitting TRBD2. Germline lookup yields CDR1 KGHDR and CDR2 SFDVKD. The CDR3 is 16 residues long. V dropped 3 bases and J dropped 7; count of bases not matched to a gene: 11. CDR3 nucleotide sequence: TGTGCCACCAGTGATAAAGGACTAGGGATGACGAATGAGCAGTTCTTC. This gives the protein CATSDKGLGMTNEQFF.

This clonotype was seen only a few times. The J gene is TRBJ2-7, the V gene TRBV28; D is uncertain. The CDR3 has 15 residues. In germline, CDR1 is MDHEN, CDR2 SYDVKM. Deletions cut 6 bases from V and 0 bases from J, with 15 bases between. CDR3 nucleotides: TGTGCCAGCAGCGCCCCAGGTCCCAACTCCTACGAGCAGTACTTC. This encodes CASSAPGPNSYEQYF.

The gene calls are TRBV5-4 and TRBJ2-7; either TRBD1 or TRBD2 may supply D (5 bases each). With 2 bases removed from V and 0 bases from J, the gap between germline ends came to 12 bases. CDR1 and CDR2 (germline): SGHNT, YYREEE (reference sequence). The CDR3 has 15 residues. The CDR3 DNA reads TGTGCCAGCAGCTTAGGGACCGACTACTCCTACGAGCAGTACTTC. It specifies CASSLGTDYSYEQYF. Full variable domain (rest looked up from reference TRBV5-4 and TRBJ2-7): ETGVTQSPTHLIKTRGQQVTLRCSSQSGHNTVSWYQQALGQGPQFIFQYYREEENGRGNFPPRFSGLQFPNYSSELNVNALELDDSALYLCASSLGTDYSYEQYFGPGTRLTVT.

The chain uses TRBV18 and TRBJ2-2, with D possibly matching TRBD2 (5 bases). The CDR3 is made up of 15 amino acids. Trimming shortened V by 2 bases and J by 6 bases, and 13 bases separated the two germline ends. CDR1 and CDR2 (germline): KGHSH, LQKENI. CDR3 residues: CASSPFSGESGELFF. CDR3 sequence (DNA): TGTGCCAGCTCACCATTTTCTGGGGAGTCCGGGGAGCTGTTTTTT.

The chain is built from TRBV20-1 and TRBJ2-3, with no clear D. Trimming stripped 0 bases from V and 1 base from J, with 14 bases between. Germline CDR1 is DFQATT and CDR2 is SNEGSKA (reference sequence). The CDR3 is 16 amino acids. In DNA form, the CDR3 reads TGCAGTGCTAGAGATATAGGGTCGTTGGGCACAGATACGCAGTATTTT. Translated: CSARDIGSLGTDTQYF.

There are a few counts of this clonotype. The chain joins TRBV7-9 to TRBJ1-5; maybe TRBD1 (5 bases). The V gene's germline CDR1 is SEHNR and CDR2 FQNEAQ (reference sequence). CDR3 length equals 15 residues. The V gene lost 4 bases and the J gene lost 3 bases, with 13 bases spanning the gap. The CDR3 region has the DNA TGTGCCAGCAGCTCCAGGGCGGGGATCAATCAGCCCCAGCATTTT. Encoded protein: CASSSRAGINQPQHF.

This clonotype was observed a handful of times. The V call is TRBV7-2, the J call TRBJ2-1; D tentatively reads TRBD1 or TRBD2 (6 bases each). CDR1 is SGHTA and CDR2 is FQGNSA in the germline V gene. The CDR3 is 17 amino acids. V gave up 5 bases and J gave up 2 bases, with 19 bases separating them. CDR3 coding DNA: TGTGCCAGCAGCCCGATAGGGGGGTCCCCGGCCTACAATGAGCAGTTCTTC. Residues: CASSPIGGSPAYNEQFF. The variable domain in full, with the rest retrieved from reference TRBV7-2 and TRBJ2-1, is GAGVSQSPSNKVTEKGKDVELRCDPISGHTALYWYRQSLGQGLEFLIYFQGNSAPDKSGLPSDRFSAERTGGSVSTLTIQRTQQEDSAVYLCASSPIGGSPAYNEQFFGPGTRLTVL.

This rearrangement joins TRBV5-1 to TRBJ2-2; D remains unclear. The CDR3 spans 15 residues. Germline CDR1 reads SGHRS; CDR2 reads YFSETQ. The V gene lost 6 bases and the J gene lost 1 base, with 13 bases spanning the gap. The CDR3 nucleotides are TGCGCCAGCAAATTGGAGTCAAAGAACACCGGGGAGCTGTTTTTT. This sequence encodes CASKLESKNTGELFF.

This clonotype came up a few times. V and J are TRBV6-1 and TRBJ2-7; 13 nucleotides match TRBD2. From germline, CDR1 is MNHNS and CDR2 SASEGT. J was trimmed by 3 bases and V by 1 base; bases with no gene match: 0. The CDR3 loop spans 15 amino acids. The CDR3 is CASSEGTSGGYEQYF. The CDR3 bases are TGTGCCAGCAGTGAAGGGACTAGCGGGGGCTACGAGCAGTACTTC.

This clonotype was seen a few times. The CDR3 here is CASSYVRGLLGYTF. The CDR3 nucleotides are TGTGCCAGCAGTTACGTCAGGGGACTTCTGGGCTACACCTTC. The chain combines TRBV6-5 with TRBJ1-2, with D tentatively TRBD1 (6 bases). The V and J ends lost 2 bases and 8 bases respectively, with 15 bases between them. This CDR3 is 14 amino acids long. Germline CDR1 is MNHEY and CDR2 is SVGAGI.

The rearrangement joins TRBV18 to TRBJ2-2, with D unresolved. This CDR3 has 15 residues. Per the germline V gene, CDR1 is KGHSH and CDR2 is LQKENI. Trimming took 3 bases from V and 7 from J, leaving 15 bases between them. The CDR3 sequence: CASSPYRRDLGELFF. The CDR3 nucleotides read TGTGCCAGCTCACCGTACCGTAGGGATCTCGGGGAGCTGTTTTTT. Variable domain in full (rest from reference TRBV18 and TRBJ2-2): NAGVMQNPRHLVRRRGQEARLRCSPMKGHSHVYWYRQLPEEGLKFMVYLQKENIIDESGMPKERFSAEFPKEGPSILRIQQVVRGDSAAYFCASSPYRRDLGELFFGEGSRLTVL.

The chain is built from TRBV6-1 and TRBJ1-1; D may be TRBD1 (6 bases). The CDR3 extends over 13 amino acids. The V end lost 6 bases, the J end lost 5 bases, and 13 bases lay between the germline ends. The germline gives CDR1 MNHNS, CDR2 SASEGT. The CDR3 loop reads CASRGTGKTEAFF. As DNA, the CDR3 is TGTGCCAGCAGGGGAACAGGGAAAACTGAAGCTTTCTTT.

The chain has TRBV10-3 and TRBJ2-3; 16 positions agree with TRBD2. The CDR3 covers 19 residues. The germline CDR1 and CDR2 sequences are ENHRY and SYGVKD. V lost 4 bases, J lost 1 base, and 8 bases stayed unmatched. CDR3 in amino acids: CAISGTGTSGRGGTDTQYF. The CDR3 nucleotides read TGTGCCATCAGTGGGACCGGGACTAGCGGGAGGGGAGGCACAGATACGCAGTATTTT.

This clonotype has only a few counts. This sequence joins TRBV7-9 and TRBJ2-5; D gene unclear. Trimming took off 1 base at V and 5 bases at J, with 23 bases between the two ends. CDR3 size: 18 residues. The V gene's germline CDR1 is SEHNR and CDR2 FQNEAQ (reference sequence). The CDR3, as DNA: TGTGCCAGCAGCTTAGGAGACAACTCCTACGCCCGATGGGAGACCCAGTACTTC. The encoded protein is CASSLGDNSYARWETQYF.